This T cell receptor (beta chain) originates from a study of blood T cell repertoires in COVID-19. Study information: COVID-19 samples, acute and convalescent, were from the United States, Italy and Spain.

Trimming cost V 1 base and J 6 bases; bases outside gene matches: 2. In germline, CDR1 is KGHSH, CDR2 LQKENI. The CDR3 spans 14 residues. Seattle's cohort entered during active infection and was followed longitudinally. TCRdb keeps only in-frame clones here, not all; method: immunoSEQ multiplex PCR. The table has around 60,000 clones, approximately 83% seen once; the top ten hold 10%. Sequences were obtained from peripheral blood. The rearrangement links TRBV18 to TRBJ2-1; 8 bases line up with TRBD1. The TCR comes from a man between 50 and 59 years old with COVID-19, enrolled during active disease. Here the CDR3 DNA reads TGTGCCAGCTCACCACAGACAGGGGCCAATGAGCAGTTCTTC. Translation: CASSPQTGANEQFF.